A single sample is the source of the 24 T cell receptor beta chains below, sequenced in a study of Tregs in tolerant kidney transplant recipients. After around six days with irradiated graft donor PBMCs, CFSE-labeled recipient PBMCs were FACS-sorted. For these TCRs, the target antigens are not known. The assay was immunoSEQ multiplex PCR, and TCRdb's table has in-frame clones only and misses some. This listing includes 2,000 or so clones. Sample: CD4+ T cells from blood cultured with allogeneic cells, taken before the transplant. The receptors come from a human patient who received a combined kidney and bone marrow transplant.

Points on this clone: The observed sequence ends 3 residues before the CDR3 terminus, with the missing tail filled in from the germline J gene. The genes are TRBV11-3 and TRBJ2-7; a possible D gene is TRBD1 (6 bases). Trimming removed 5 bases from V and 6 bases from J, with 17 bases in between. The CDR3 contains 14 residues. The V gene's germline CDR1 is SGHNT and CDR2 YENEEA. The chain's CDR3 is CASSPPWGPGEQYF. The DNA read from the CDR3 is TGTGCCAGCAGCCCACCATGGGGGCCGGGCGAG. Together with reference TRBV11-3 and TRBJ2-7, the CDR3 gives the full variable domain: EAGVVQSPRYKIIEKKQPVAFWCNPISGHNTLYWYLQNLGQGPELLIRYENEEAVDDSQLPKDRFSAERLKGVDSTLKIQPAELGDSAVYLCASSPPWGPGEQYFGPGTRLTVT.

For this clone: The read is 3 residues too short to cover the CDR3 end, so that end is filled in from the germline J gene. The gene calls are TRBV10-3 and TRBJ1-1; the match to TRBD1 covers 7 bases. In germline, CDR1 is ENHRY, CDR2 SYGVKD. The CDR3 totals 14 residues. The V gene end was trimmed by 4 bases and the J gene end by 6 bases; junction bases not matched to a gene: 8. CDR3 DNA (partial): TGTGCCATCAGTGCCGAGACAGGGAGGCCTGAA. This encodes CAISAETGRPE. The entire CDR3 sequence reads CAISAETGRPEAFF.

This clone is deemed medium-sized by its frequency. The CDR3 bases that were read are TGTGCCAGCAGCGATCCGGGACAAGGCTACGAG. Its translation: CASSDPGQGYE. The complete CDR3 protein is CASSDPGQGYEQYF. The genes are TRBV6-2 or TRBV6-3 and TRBJ2-7; the D gene is possibly TRBD1 (6 bases). The missing CDR3 end, 3 residues past where the read stops, is filled in from the germline J gene. The ends were cut back, 6 bases at V and 3 bases at J, with 15 bases in the middle. This CDR3 comprises 14 residues. CDR1 and CDR2 from the germline V gene are MNHEY and SVGEGT.

As for this clone: The read ends 3 residues before the CDR3 terminus; that terminus is restored from the germline J gene. This rearrangement joins TRBV5-6 to TRBJ1-2, with 12 bases lining up with TRBD1. The CDR3 covers 15 residues. Germline V gene sequence: CDR1 SGHDT, CDR2 YYEEEE. J gave up 7 bases and V 0 bases, and 4 bases lay outside the gene matches. The CDR3 reads CASSLVGTGGRGYTF. The CDR3 bases that were read are TGTGCCAGCAGCTTGGTTGGGACAGGGGGCCGTGGC.

Details on this clone: The CDR3 end is not reached by the read, which stops 3 residues before it; the germline J gene fills it in. This chain uses TRBV3-1 (or the pseudogene TRBV3-2) with TRBJ2-7; perhaps TRBD1 as D (6 bases). Germline V gene data show CDR1 as LGHDT and CDR2 as YNNKEL (reference sequence). The CDR3 runs to 17 residues. Trimming removed 3 bases at V and 2 bases at J, with 20 bases between. The CDR3 DNA, read in part, is TGTGCCAGCAGCCATAACCCCTCGGGACAAGTCCCCTACGAG. This sequence encodes CASSHNPSGQVPYE. The complete CDR3 sequence is CASSHNPSGQVPYEQYF.

This clone is medium-sized by frequency. Read coverage stops 3 residues before the CDR3 terminus; the germline J gene supplies the remainder. The V and J genes are TRBV5-1 and TRBJ2-7, with a possible D match to TRBD1 (5 bases). The CDR3 runs 14 residues. Trimming stripped 0 bases from V and 3 bases from J, with 10 bases between. In germline, CDR1 is SGHRS, CDR2 YFSETQ. CDR3 residues: CASSLDRLFYEQYF. Incomplete CDR3 DNA: TGCGCCAGCAGCTTGGACAGGCTTTTCTACGAG.

Measured by frequency, this clone is medium-sized (0.01 to 0.1%). The read halts 3 residues ahead of the CDR3 end, with the missing end drawn from the germline J gene. V gene TRBV10-3 combines with J gene TRBJ2-3; a weak D match, TRBD2 (6 bases). V was cut by 6 bases and J by 5 bases, with 18 bases left in between. There are 15 residues in the CDR3. Germline-derived CDR1 and CDR2 are ENHRY and SYGVKD. The CDR3 sequence: CAISLSGGAGDTQYF. CDR3 bases read: TGTGCCATCAGCCTTAGCGGAGGTGCAGGAGATACG.

For this clone: Read coverage stops 3 residues before the CDR3 terminus; the germline J gene supplies the remainder. The chain couples TRBV20-1 to TRBJ2-1; 7 nucleotides agree with TRBD2. This CDR3 is 16 amino acids long. J gave up 3 bases and V 7 bases, and 15 bases lay outside the gene matches. Per the germline V gene, CDR1 is DFQATT and CDR2 is SNEGSKA (reference sequence). CDR3 loop: CSGGSEGAGYYNEQFF. CDR3 DNA, as far as it was read: TGCAGTGGAGGCTCTGAAGGAGCGGGGTACTACAATGAG.

Of note for this clone: With the read ending 3 residues before the CDR3 end, the germline J gene is used to fill in that end. The V gene is TRBV20-1, the J gene TRBJ1-1, with a weak D call TRBD1 (5 bases). Per the germline V gene, CDR1 is DFQATT and CDR2 is SNEGSKA (reference sequence). This CDR3 comprises 12 residues. Between the trimmed V and J ends, which lost 3 bases and 6 bases, there was a span of 11 bases. Incomplete CDR3 DNA: TGCAGTGCTAGTCAGGGCTGGGCTGAA. Translation gives CSASQGWAE. The whole CDR3 protein reads CSASQGWAEAFF.

This clone is identified as medium-sized (0.01 to 0.1%) from frequency. The read is 3 residues too short to cover the CDR3 end, so that end is filled in from the germline J gene. The chain couples TRBV7-1 to TRBJ2-6; D is possibly TRBD1 (8 bases). TRBV7-1 falls under the ORF class, with uncertain function. CDR3 length equals 21 residues. Trimming cost V 3 bases and J 4 bases, with 28 bases left between them. The CDR3 bases that were read are TGTGCCAGCAGCTCCTCCCCGGGCGGGGGACAGGCCCTACGCGGGGCCAACGTC. It encodes CASSSSPGGGQALRGANV. The complete CDR3 sequence is CASSSSPGGGQALRGANVLTF.

The CDR3 DNA, read in part, is TGCAGTGCTACGGAAACAGGGAACTACGAG. Translation: CSATETGNYE. The entire CDR3 protein reads CSATETGNYEQYF. This sequence joins TRBV20-1 and TRBJ2-7; TRBD1 is a possible D gene (6 bases). The CDR3 extends 3 residues past the end of the read, so its final part is completed from the germline J gene. The ends were cut back, 4 bases at V and 3 bases at J, with 13 bases in the middle. Germline V lookup: CDR1 DFQATT, CDR2 SNEGSKA (reference sequence). This CDR3 is 13 amino acids long.

A note on this clone: Read data end 3 residues before the CDR3 end; the end is taken from the germline J gene. V usage is TRBV19 and J usage is TRBJ1-1, with TRBD1 as a possible D gene (6 bases). The length of the CDR3 is 14 residues. The V end was cut by 6 bases, the J end by 0 bases, with 11 bases between. Per the germline V gene, CDR1 is LNHDA and CDR2 is SQIVND (reference sequence). The part of the CDR3 DNA that was read is TGTGCCAGTAGGTACAGGGCCATGAACACTGAA. Translated, it gives CASRYRAMNTE. The entire CDR3 reads CASRYRAMNTEAFF. The entire variable domain, with the rest obtained from reference TRBV19 and TRBJ1-1, is as follows: DGGITQSPKYLFRKEGQNVTLSCEQNLNHDAMYWYRQDPGQGLRLIYYSQIVNDFQKGDIAEGYSVSREKKESFPLTVTSAQKNPTAFYLCASRYRAMNTEAFFGQGTRLTVV.

This clone is classed as medium-sized by frequency. The read comes to an end 3 residues before the CDR3 does, leaving the germline J gene to fill in the end. The chain employs TRBV7-9 and TRBJ2-7; D remains ambiguous. CDR1 SEHNR and CDR2 FQNEAQ come from the germline V gene (reference sequence). V was clipped by 0 bases and J by 0 bases, with 3 bases between them. This CDR3 is built from 13 residues. CDR3 loop: CASSLAYSYEQYF. CDR3 DNA (partial): TGTGCCAGCAGCTTAGCCTACTCCTACGAG.

Concerning this clone: The read terminates 3 residues ahead of where the CDR3 ends, so the germline J gene completes it. The chain couples TRBV4-2 to TRBJ2-2; TRBD2 matches at 11 bases. Germline loops: CDR1 LGHNA, CDR2 YNFKEQ. The CDR3 has 17 amino acids. V shed 0 bases, J shed 1 base, and the junction held 1 base outside the gene matches. Incomplete CDR3 DNA: TGTGCCAGCAGCCAAGACGGACTAGCGGGGAACACCGGGGAG. Its translation: CASSQDGLAGNTGE. The complete CDR3 protein is CASSQDGLAGNTGELFF.

This clone registers medium-sized (0.01 to 0.1%) by frequency. Read coverage stops 3 residues before the CDR3 terminus; the germline J gene supplies the remainder. J is TRBJ1-4 and V is TRBV7-2, with 7 bases that match TRBD1. V shed 5 bases and J 7 bases; nucleotides not matched to a gene: 7. Germline-derived CDR1 and CDR2 are SGHTA and FQGNSA. The CDR3 runs to 14 residues. The part of the CDR3 DNA that was read is TGTGCCAGCAGCCCTACAGGGGACAGTGAAAAA. This translates into CASSPTGDSEK. The whole CDR3 is CASSPTGDSEKLFF.

Considering frequency, this clone is medium-sized. The observed sequence ends 3 residues before the CDR3 terminus, with the missing tail filled in from the germline J gene. The chain has TRBV5-1 and TRBJ2-2; 8 bases are shared with TRBD2. V lost 0 bases and J lost 0; bases outside the gene matches: 7. Germline V gene data show CDR1 as SGHRS and CDR2 as YFSETQ. The CDR3 spans 18 residues. CDR3 sequence reads: CASSLGSGGGTNTGELFF. The CDR3 bases that were read are TGCGCCAGCAGCTTGGGTTCCGGGGGGGGCACGAACACCGGGGAG.

This clone is called medium-sized based on its frequency. The CDR3 goes on 3 residues after the read ends, and that part is filled in from the germline J gene. The chain carries TRBV15 and TRBJ2-3, with D perhaps matching TRBD1 (5 bases). CDR1 is LNHNV, CDR2 YYDKDF, per germline (reference sequence). CDR3 length equals 14 residues. V lost 5 bases and J 4 bases, leaving 13 bases between the germline ends. The CDR3 loop reads CATSGDSSPDTQYF. CDR3 DNA, as far as it was read: TGTGCCACCAGCGGTGACAGTTCCCCAGATACG. Complete variable domain (other parts from reference TRBV15 and TRBJ2-3): DAMVIQNPRYQVTQFGKPVTLSCSQTLNHNVMYWYQQKSSQAPKLLFHYYDKDFNNEADTPDNFQSRRPNTSFCFLDIRSPGLGDTAMYLCATSGDSSPDTQYFGPGTRLTVL.

In regard to this clone: The CDR3 goes on 3 residues after the read ends, and that part is filled in from the germline J gene. The chain employs TRBV5-1 and TRBJ2-3; TRBD2 might be the D (7 bases). The germline V and J ends were trimmed by 4 bases and 4 bases, with 13 bases remaining between them. This CDR3 spans 14 amino acids. CDR1 is SGHRS and CDR2 is YFSETQ in the germline V gene. Incomplete CDR3 DNA: TGCGCCAGCAGCCAGAAGGGGGGGCCAGATACG. The encoded protein is CASSQKGGPDT. The entire CDR3 protein is CASSQKGGPDTQYF.

Of note for this clone: Sequencing ends 3 residues short of the CDR3 end; the germline J gene provides the rest. The rearrangement uses TRBV11-1 and TRBJ1-1, with D possibly matching TRBD1 (5 bases). V was pared by 3 bases and J by 6 bases, with 8 bases between. This CDR3 region has 12 residues. The germline gives CDR1 SGHAT, CDR2 FQDESV (reference sequence). CDR3 sequence reads: CASSFRGAEAFF. Partial CDR3 DNA: TGTGCCAGCAGCTTTAGGGGCGCTGAA.

This clone counts as medium-sized by frequency. The read terminates 3 residues ahead of where the CDR3 ends, so the germline J gene completes it. The genes are TRBV13 and TRBJ2-5; a possible D gene is TRBD2 (6 bases). V lost 2 bases, J lost 5 bases, and 15 bases lay in between. CDR3 length: 15 amino acids. Looked up from germline, CDR1 is PRHDT and CDR2 is FYEKMQ (reference sequence). The DNA read from the CDR3 is TGTGCCAGCAGCTTATGGGCGGGGACGGACGAGACC. It codes for CASSLWAGTDET. The entire CDR3 reads CASSLWAGTDETQYF.

By frequency, this clone is medium-sized. Read sequence stops 3 residues before the CDR3 end, and the germline J gene provides the missing end. The chain employs TRBV29-1 and TRBJ2-7, with 11 positions matching TRBD1. Germline V CDR1 and CDR2: SQVTM, ANQGSEA. The J segment lost 4 bases and the V segment lost 6 bases, leaving 8 bases of the junction unmatched. The CDR3 is 14 residues long. CDR3 region: CSVGRTGGIYEQYF. The CDR3 bases that were read are TGCAGCGTGGGGAGGACAGGGGGCATTTACGAG.

As concerns this clone: Coverage ceases 3 residues before the CDR3 finishes, and the germline J gene fills in the end. V usage is TRBV5-6 and J usage is TRBJ2-1; TRBD1 matches at 8 bases. The CDR3 is 15 amino acids. J was trimmed by 9 bases and V by 2 bases; bases with no gene match: 10. Germline CDR1 and CDR2: SGHDT and YYEEEE. This CDR3 is CASSFRGTRGPEQFF. Incomplete CDR3 DNA: TGTGCCAGCAGCTTCAGGGGGACCAGGGGGCCTGAG. The whole variable domain, filled in from reference TRBV5-6 and TRBJ2-1, reads DAGVTQSPTHLIKTRGQQVTLRCSPKSGHDTVSWYQQALGQGPQFIFQYYEEEERQRGNFPDRFSGHQFPNYSSELNVNALLLGDSALYLCASSFRGTRGPEQFFGPGTRLTVL.

This clone is classed as medium-sized (0.01 to 0.1%) by frequency. The read ends 3 residues before the CDR3 terminus; that terminus is restored from the germline J gene. This chain connects TRBV7-2 to TRBJ1-5; D not resolved. The germline gives CDR1 SGHTA, CDR2 FQGNSA. V gave up 5 bases and J gave up 6 bases, with 17 bases separating them. The CDR3 totals 15 residues. Partial CDR3 DNA: TGTGCCAGCAGCGCGGCGGGGATAATAGGTCAGCCC. Protein: CASSAAGIIGQP. The whole CDR3 sequence is CASSAAGIIGQPQHF.

Comment on this clone: Sequencing ends 3 residues short of the CDR3 end; the germline J gene provides the rest. The rearrangement joins TRBV18 to TRBJ2-7; D call uncertain. From germline, CDR1 is KGHSH and CDR2 LQKENI. The CDR3 consists of 12 residues. Trimming removed 6 bases from V and 0 bases from J, with 6 bases in between. The CDR3 protein is CASSPGSYEQYF. CDR3 DNA (partial): TGTGCCAGCTCCCCCGGCTCCTACGAG.